A single sample gave rise to the 10 T cell receptor beta chains below, sequenced in a study of cytomegalovirus exposure and HLA in healthy donors. The PCR contained 60 Vbeta and 13 Jbeta primers. Assay: immunoSEQ multiplex PCR; the TCRdb copy retains only in-frame clones and omits some. The sample has about 160,000 clones; around 67% are singletons. The sample taken for sequencing was PBMCs. All receptors derive from a woman between 18 and 29 years old in good health and CMV-seropositive.

The V call is TRBV6-4, the J call TRBJ1-4; 9 bases align to TRBD1. The CDR3 spans 14 residues. The ends lost 6 bases at V and 6 bases at J; junction bases unmatched: 5. CDR1 and CDR2 (germline): MRHNA, SNTAGT. The DNA for the CDR3 is TGTGCCAGCAGGAACCGGGACAGGGATGAAAAACTGTTTTTT. Translated, it gives CASRNRDRDEKLFF.

V and J are TRBV6-6 and TRBJ1-1, with 9 positions matching TRBD1. Trimming removed 4 bases from V and 10 bases from J; junction bases left unmatched: 10. The CDR3 contains 14 residues. The V gene's germline CDR1 is MNHNY and CDR2 SVGAGI (reference sequence). In nucleotides, the CDR3 is TGTGCCAGCAGTTGGCCCGGGACAGGGACGCCAGCTTTCTTT. Translation gives CASSWPGTGTPAFF.

The rearrangement uses TRBV27 and TRBJ2-7; unclear D gene. Germline-derived CDR1 and CDR2 are MNHEY and SMNVEV (reference sequence). The ends were cut back, 4 bases at V and 4 bases at J, with 11 bases in the middle. The CDR3 length is 13 residues. CDR3 residues: CASSSGLRYEQYF. The CDR3 nucleotides are TGTGCCAGCAGTTCTGGGCTTCGGTACGAGCAGTACTTC.

In its sample, this clone was seen a few times. V usage is TRBV7-2 and J usage is TRBJ1-1; D may be TRBD1 (5 bases). The length of the CDR3 is 12 residues. CDR1 and CDR2 (germline): SGHTA, FQGNSA. V was cut by 3 bases and J by 6 bases, with 8 bases left in between. The CDR3 protein is CASSFPGAEAFF. DNA for the CDR3: TGTGCCAGCAGCTTTCCGGGGGCTGAAGCTTTCTTT.

The rearrangement joins TRBV18 to TRBJ2-3; 13 bases are shared with TRBD2. This CDR3 has 16 amino acids. Germline CDR1 is KGHSH and CDR2 is LQKENI. V was pared by 4 bases and J by 6 bases, with 7 bases of the junction left unmatched. CDR3 amino acids: CASSRRLAGGSDTQYF. CDR3 nucleotides: TGTGCCAGCTCACGAAGACTAGCGGGGGGCTCGGATACGCAGTATTTT.

The V gene is TRBV18, the J gene TRBJ2-1; no reliable D call. The CDR3 totals 15 residues. The germline V gene has CDR1 KGHSH and CDR2 LQKENI. Trimming shortened V by 6 bases and J by 4 bases, and 16 bases separated the two germline ends. CDR3 sequence reads: CASSQTVLYYNEQFF. CDR3 sequence (DNA): TGTGCCAGCTCGCAAACCGTTCTATATTACAATGAGCAGTTCTTC.

The chain carries TRBV29-1 and TRBJ2-5, with D unresolved. Germline V gene sequence: CDR1 SQVTM, CDR2 ANQGSEA. This CDR3 has 12 residues. V was pared by 1 base and J by 8 bases, with 11 bases between. In DNA, the CDR3 is TGCAGCGTTGAAGTTGTTGGGCGTACCCAGTACTTC. Its protein product is CSVEVVGRTQYF.

The chain uses TRBV5-1 and TRBJ2-7; 9 positions agree with TRBD2. V lost 3 bases to trimming and J lost 1 base; unmatched junction nucleotides: 5. This CDR3 has 15 residues. Germline CDR1 reads SGHRS; CDR2 reads YFSETQ. CDR3 DNA: TGCGCCAGCAGCTATAGCGGGAGAGAGTCCTACGAGCAGTACTTC. Residues: CASSYSGRESYEQYF.

The sample holds a few counts of this clone. The chain couples TRBV27 to TRBJ2-5; TRBD2 matches at 10 bases. Germline trimming cut 5 bases from V and 11 bases from J; bases unmatched to any gene: 26. This CDR3 region has 19 residues. Germline loops: CDR1 MNHEY, CDR2 SMNVEV (reference sequence). As DNA, the CDR3 is TGTGCCAGCAGTCCAAACCCCTTTGCCGGGACTAGCGCGGGGCTAGAGCAGTACTTC. This codes for CASSPNPFAGTSAGLEQYF.

This clone was seen a few times. J is TRBJ1-5 and V is TRBV2, with a tentative D call TRBD1 (5 bases). V lost 10 bases, J lost 4 bases, and 11 bases lay in between. This CDR3 has 12 residues. CDR1 SNHLY and CDR2 FYNNEI come from the germline V gene. The CDR3 sequence: CATGGGNQPQHF. Here the CDR3 DNA reads TGTGCCACTGGGGGAGGTAATCAGCCCCAGCATTTT.